The clone carrying this T cell receptor beta chain was observed at least ten times. Its specificity is unknown. The sample originates from a study of neurological immune-mediated disorders. The study's findings and limits: The multiple sclerosis repertoire cluster had no clinical or MRI feature associated with it.

Unsorted libraries used 2 million PBMCs kept at -80 degrees C. Synthesis of cDNA was carried out by template-switch 5'RACE. The reaction used 10-nucleotide random UMIs. Sequencing runs each yielded over 190 million TCR-beta sequences from 15-18 subjects. TCRdb re-derived calls from the 5' RACE reads in MiXCR, one entry per CDR3 protein. The repertoire holds approximately 60,000 distinct CDR3 sequences, with roughly 3.7% as singletons. The length of the CDR3 is 13 residues. The ends were cut back, 6 bases at V and 7 bases at J, with 16 bases in the middle. CDR1 and CDR2 (germline): SQVTM, ANQGSEA. This receptor was identified in a man aged 45-65 years with multiple sclerosis. The chain carries TRBV29-1 and TRBJ2-4; D perhaps matches TRBD2 (5 bases). The sample taken for sequencing was PBMCs. CDR3 in amino acids: CSVSGIAVNIQYF. The CDR3 DNA reads TGCAGCGTCTCGGGGATAGCTGTTAACATTCAGTACTTC.